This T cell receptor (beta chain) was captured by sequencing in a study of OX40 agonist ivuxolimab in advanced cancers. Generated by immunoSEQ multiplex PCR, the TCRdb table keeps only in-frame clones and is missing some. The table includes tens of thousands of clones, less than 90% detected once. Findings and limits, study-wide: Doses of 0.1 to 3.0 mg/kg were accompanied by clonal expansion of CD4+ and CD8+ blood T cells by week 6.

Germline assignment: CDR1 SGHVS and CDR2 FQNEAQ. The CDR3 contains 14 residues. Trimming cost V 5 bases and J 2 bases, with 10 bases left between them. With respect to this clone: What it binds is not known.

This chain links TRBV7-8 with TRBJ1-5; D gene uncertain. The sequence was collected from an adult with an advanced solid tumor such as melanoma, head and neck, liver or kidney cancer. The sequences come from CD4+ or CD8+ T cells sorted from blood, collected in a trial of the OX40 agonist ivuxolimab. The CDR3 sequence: CASSPGSGNQPQHF. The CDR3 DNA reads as TGTGCCAGCAGCCCAGGAAGTGGCAATCAGCCCCAGCATTTT.